These 21 T cell receptor beta chains came from one sample sequenced in a study of shared clonotypes between healthy human individuals. Sequencing was performed with immunoSEQ multiplex PCR; in TCRdb, only in-frame clones are kept and a portion is missing. Of 650,000 to 800,000 clones listed, about 90% are singletons. Naivety among CD8 cells was defined by CD45RO negativity and positive CCR7 selection, thereby excluding terminally differentiated effector memory CD45RA+ cells. Sequencing input: naive CD8+ T cells sorted from blood. These receptors came from a man in his thirties or forties in good health.

This clone was seen only once. The chain combines TRBV28 with TRBJ2-3, with TRBD2 matching over 7 bases. Germline V gene data show CDR1 as MDHEN and CDR2 as SYDVKM. The CDR3 covers 14 residues. V lost 3 bases, J lost 3 bases, and 3 bases stayed unmatched. In DNA, the CDR3 is TGTGCCAGCAGTTTGTACGGGAGGACAGATACGCAGTATTTT. Translated: CASSLYGRTDTQYF.

The gene calls are TRBV4-1 and TRBJ2-5; tentatively, D is TRBD1 (5 bases). The CDR3 length is 15 residues. Per germline, CDR1 MGHRA and CDR2 YSYEKL. V shed 0 bases and J shed 4 bases, with 12 bases lying between them. Here the CDR3 reads CASSQEEIRGETQYF. DNA for the CDR3: TGCGCCAGCAGCCAAGAAGAAATAAGGGGAGAGACCCAGTACTTC.

V gene TRBV11-2 combines with J gene TRBJ2-7; D might be TRBD2 (5 bases). Germline V gene data show CDR1 as SGHAT and CDR2 as FQNNGV. This CDR3 region has 14 residues. The germline V and J ends were trimmed by 4 bases and 6 bases, with 16 bases remaining between them. In DNA form, the CDR3 reads TGTGCCAGCAGCTCCGGCGGAGGAGCAGGCGAGCAGTACTTC. Its translation is CASSSGGGAGEQYF. The full variable domain, in which reference TRBV11-2 and TRBJ2-7 provide the parts outside the CDR3, is EAGVAQSPRYKIIEKRQSVAFWCNPISGHATLYWYQQILGQGPKLLIQFQNNGVVDDSQLPKDRFSAERLKGVDSTLKIQPAKLEDSAVYLCASSSGGGAGEQYFGPGTRLTVT.

The chain has TRBV6-5 and TRBJ2-7, with a tentative D call TRBD1 (5 bases). The CDR3 length is 13 residues. From germline, CDR1 is MNHEY and CDR2 SVGAGI. V lost 8 bases to trimming and J lost 5 bases, with 16 bases between them. This chain's CDR3 is CASGANLADEQYF. As DNA, the CDR3 is TGTGCCAGCGGGGCGAACCTGGCGGACGAGCAGTACTTC.

CDR3 amino acids: CASSLAGTGSYEQYF. DNA for the CDR3: TGCGCCAGCAGCTTGGCTGGGACAGGGTCCTACGAGCAGTACTTC. J is TRBJ2-7 and V is TRBV5-1; 9 bases map to TRBD1. The germline CDR1 and CDR2 sequences are SGHRS and YFSETQ. After removal of 0 bases from V and 1 base from J, the junction contained 2 bases not matched to a gene. The CDR3 is 15 amino acids.

The DNA for the CDR3 is TGCAGCGGACTCCGGACTAGCGGGATCTACGAGCAGTACTTC. It yields the protein CSGLRTSGIYEQYF. V gene TRBV29-1 combines with J gene TRBJ2-7; 12 bases are shared with TRBD2. V lost 7 bases to trimming and J lost 3 bases; unmatched junction nucleotides: 7. Germline V gives CDR1 SQVTM, CDR2 ANQGSEA. The CDR3 length is 14 residues.

This chain connects TRBV5-1 to TRBJ2-7, with TRBD1 matching 9 bases. The germline V gene has CDR1 SGHRS and CDR2 YFSETQ. J was trimmed by 6 bases and V by 4 bases; bases with no gene match: 8. The CDR3 extends over 14 amino acids. The CDR3 protein is CASSPTTGGSEQYF. In DNA, the CDR3 is TGCGCCAGCAGCCCCACGACAGGGGGTTCCGAGCAGTACTTC.

The chain joins TRBV7-9 to TRBJ2-2, with D hard to call. This CDR3 is 13 amino acids long. Germline V gives CDR1 SEHNR, CDR2 FQNEAQ (reference sequence). Trimming took off 4 bases at V and 5 bases at J, with 8 bases between the two ends. CDR3 region: CASSSTLTGELFF. The CDR3 DNA reads TGTGCCAGCAGCTCAACATTGACCGGGGAGCTGTTTTTT.

This chain joins TRBV13 and TRBJ2-7; 11 nucleotides line up with TRBD1. Losses at the gene ends were 5 bases for V and 8 bases for J; bases not matched to a gene: 11. The CDR3 runs 15 residues. Germline-derived CDR1 and CDR2 are PRHDT and FYEKMQ (reference sequence). The CDR3 reads CASSPGGQGEVQQYF. The CDR3 region has the DNA TGTGCCAGCAGCCCAGGGGGACAGGGGGAGGTCCAGCAGTACTTC. The full variable domain, rest sourced from reference TRBV13 and TRBJ2-7, is AAGVIQSPRHLIKEKRETATLKCYPIPRHDTVYWYQQGPGQDPQFLISFYEKMQSDKGSIPDRFSAQQFSDYHSELNMSSLELGDSALYFCASSPGGQGEVQQYFGPGTRLTVT.

A single count supports this clone. The chain uses TRBV29-1 and TRBJ2-3, with TRBD1 matching over 10 bases. The CDR3 covers 15 residues. Germline V CDR1 and CDR2: SQVTM, ANQGSEA. Losses at the gene ends were 3 bases for V and 4 bases for J; bases not matched to a gene: 7. The CDR3 region is CSVEEGGTGADTQYF. The CDR3 DNA sequence: TGCAGCGTTGAGGAAGGGGGGACAGGGGCAGATACGCAGTATTTT.

This chain joins TRBV6-1 and TRBJ2-7; 7 bases fit TRBD2. J was trimmed by 0 bases and V by 7 bases; bases with no gene match: 6. CDR1 MNHNS and CDR2 SASEGT come from the germline V gene. This CDR3 region has 14 residues. The CDR3 DNA reads as TGTGCCAGCATTTGGGGCGGGAGCTCCTACGAGCAGTACTTC. Amino acid sequence: CASIWGGSSYEQYF.

The chain carries TRBV27 and TRBJ1-2; D is unresolved. Deletions cut 0 bases from V and 6 bases from J, with 8 bases between. The germline V gene encodes CDR1 MNHEY and CDR2 SMNVEV (reference sequence). The CDR3 is made up of 13 amino acids. The CDR3 spells CASSLSHRNGYTF. DNA of the CDR3: TGTGCCAGCAGTTTATCGCATCGGAATGGCTACACCTTC.

This chain joins TRBV9 and TRBJ2-7; weak D call: TRBD2 (5 bases). With 4 bases removed from V and 3 bases from J, the gap between germline ends came to 14 bases. The CDR3 spans 14 residues. Per germline, CDR1 SGDLS and CDR2 YYNGEE. CDR3 region: CASSRSGLDYEQYF. DNA of the CDR3: TGTGCCAGCAGCCGTTCGGGGTTAGACTACGAGCAGTACTTC.

The chain has TRBV27 and TRBJ2-3; TRBD2 matches at 8 bases. Germline V gives CDR1 MNHEY, CDR2 SMNVEV (reference sequence). The CDR3 consists of 18 residues. Trimming took 2 bases from V and 4 from J; bases not matched to a gene: 14. As DNA, the CDR3 is TGTGCCAGCAGTTTACAAGAGGCGACGGGAGGGATTTCAGATACGCAGTATTTT. This sequence encodes CASSLQEATGGISDTQYF.

The rearrangement links TRBV28 to TRBJ1-5; unclear D gene. Germline CDR1 and CDR2: MDHEN and SYDVKM. This CDR3 comprises 14 residues. Trimming took 4 bases from V and 3 from J, leaving 10 bases between them. CDR3 loop: CASSYGVSNQPQHF. For the CDR3, the DNA is TGTGCCAGCAGTTACGGGGTGTCCAATCAGCCCCAGCATTTT.

V is TRBV19 and J is TRBJ2-1; D uncertain. The germline V gene has CDR1 LNHDA and CDR2 SQIVND (reference sequence). Trimming cost V 5 bases and J 8 bases, with 7 bases left between them. The CDR3 is 11 amino acids. The CDR3 region is CASSPGDEQFF. CDR3 DNA sequence: TGTGCCAGTAGTCCTGGCGATGAGCAGTTCTTC.

This chain uses TRBV4-1 with TRBJ2-6, with 8 bases that match TRBD2. Germline V lookup: CDR1 MGHRA, CDR2 YSYEKL. The CDR3 length is 20 residues. The V segment lost 0 bases and the J segment 0 bases; nucleotides outside the gene matches: 10. CDR3 DNA sequence: TGCGCCAGCAGCCAAGATCAGATTTACGGGAGGGGCTCTGGGGCCAACGTCCTGACTTTC. Translated, it gives CASSQDQIYGRGSGANVLTF.

The chain recombines TRBV28 with TRBJ1-5; the D gene is possibly TRBD1 (6 bases). In germline, CDR1 is MDHEN, CDR2 SYDVKM. Trimming shortened V by 8 bases and J by 11 bases, and 25 bases separated the two germline ends. CDR3 length: 15 residues. The CDR3 is CASLPADRRGGTQHF. The CDR3 DNA is TGTGCCAGCCTGCCCGCGGACAGAAGAGGGGGGACCCAGCATTTT.

V usage is TRBV29-1 and J usage is TRBJ2-5, with a tentative D call TRBD2 (6 bases). This CDR3 comprises 17 residues. V was cut by 0 bases and J by 5 bases, with 22 bases left in between. In germline, CDR1 is SQVTM, CDR2 ANQGSEA. The CDR3 sequence: CSVEDPTTRGIEETQYF. CDR3 in DNA: TGCAGCGTTGAAGATCCCACGACTAGAGGCATAGAGGAGACCCAGTACTTC.

The gene calls are TRBV7-2 and TRBJ2-7, with 9 bases lining up with TRBD1. The J segment lost 6 bases and the V segment lost 1 base, leaving 1 base of the junction unmatched. CDR3 size: 13 residues. Germline assignment: CDR1 SGHTA and CDR2 FQGNSA. CDR3 DNA sequence: TGTGCCAGCAGCTTAGGGACAGGGGCCGAGCAGTACTTC. Encoded protein: CASSLGTGAEQYF. Looking up the rest from reference TRBV7-2 and TRBJ2-7 gives the full variable domain: GAGVSQSPSNKVTEKGKDVELRCDPISGHTALYWYRQSLGQGLEFLIYFQGNSAPDKSGLPSDRFSAERTGGSVSTLTIQRTQQEDSAVYLCASSLGTGAEQYFGPGTRLTVT.

The chain recombines TRBV5-1 with TRBJ1-3; maybe TRBD1 (6 bases). Looked up from germline, CDR1 is SGHRS and CDR2 is YFSETQ. V lost 4 bases and J lost 0, with 11 bases in between. CDR3 length equals 15 residues. This CDR3 is CASSAGVTSGNTIYF. The CDR3 coding sequence is TGCGCCAGCAGCGCAGGGGTCACCTCTGGAAACACCATATATTTT.